This TCR beta chain derives from a study of Ad26.COV2.S vaccination and SARS-CoV-2 variants. Study-wide context: Ad26.COV2.S given intramuscularly, once or twice 56 days apart.

Profiling relied on immunoSEQ multiplex PCR, and the TCRdb table lists in-frame clones only, not all of them. The data hold about 280,000 clones, with approximately 89% observed a single time. As concerns this clone: Antigen specificity is unknown.

Whole-study results and caveats: Quantification of TCR breadth and depth may have yielded underestimates of total T cell responses. Placebo recipients showed lower spike-specific TCR breadth than vaccinees.

Germline assignment: CDR1 MNHEY and CDR2 SVGEGT. This CDR3 spans 16 amino acids. Germline trimming cut 5 bases from V and 0 bases from J; bases unmatched to any gene: 6. Treatment described: 15 to 20 received Ad26.COV2.S at low or high dose, single or two shots; roughly five received placebo; per-sample allocation not given. Sample collection was performed on day 63 after the first vaccine or placebo injection. Immunization relied on an Ad26 vector, which expressed Wuhan-strain SARS-CoV-2 spike. The material was peripheral blood, obtained in a trial of Ad26.COV2.S vaccine versus placebo. The clonotype comes from a person between 18 and 65 years old who received the Ad26.COV2.S COVID-19 vaccine or a placebo. The rearrangement links TRBV6-2 or TRBV6-3 to TRBJ2-7; 11 bases line up with TRBD2. Here the CDR3 reads CASSTPTSGNSYEQYF. The CDR3 DNA sequence: TGTGCCAGCAGTACCCCGACTAGCGGGAACTCCTACGAGCAGTACTTC.